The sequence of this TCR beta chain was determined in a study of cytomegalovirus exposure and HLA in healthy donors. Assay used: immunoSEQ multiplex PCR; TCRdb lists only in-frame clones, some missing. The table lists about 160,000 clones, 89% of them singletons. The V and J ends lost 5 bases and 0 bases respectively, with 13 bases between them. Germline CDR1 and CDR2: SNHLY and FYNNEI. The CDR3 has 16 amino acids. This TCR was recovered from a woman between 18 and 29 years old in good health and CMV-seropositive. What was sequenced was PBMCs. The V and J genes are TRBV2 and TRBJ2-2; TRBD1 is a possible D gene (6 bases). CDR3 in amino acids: CASSKEGHANTGELFF. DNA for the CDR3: TGTGCCAGCAGTAAAGAGGGACACGCGAACACCGGGGAGCTGTTTTTT.